This T cell receptor (beta chain) was recorded in a study of cytomegalovirus exposure and HLA in healthy donors. Points from the study as a whole: Rare TCR sequences dominated, though some public TCRs recurred in many donors. A later analysis associated 15,000 or so TCR beta sequences with HLA alleles at a 0.05 false discovery rate. A later analysis found TCR association rates differed by HLA locus, highest for DRB1 and lowest for HLA-C.

This CDR3 is built from 12 residues. V lost 6 bases and J 2 bases, leaving 7 bases between the germline ends. CDR1 is SNHLY, CDR2 FYNNEI, per germline. The PCR used 60 Vbeta and 13 Jbeta primers. Only in-frame clones appear in the TCRdb table, and some are missing; sequencing was by immunoSEQ multiplex PCR. The profile shows some 130,000 clones, around four fifths of them singletons. In regard to this clone: The antigen remains unidentified.

Though probably carrying unrecorded immune exposures, donors were nominally healthy at sampling. This chain connects TRBV2 to TRBJ1-2; D not resolved. The sequencing input was PBMCs. The clonotype originates from a man aged 25 to 40 in good health. CDR3 region: CASSAQNYGYTF. The DNA of the CDR3 is TGTGCCAGCAGCGCACAAAACTATGGCTACACCTTC.